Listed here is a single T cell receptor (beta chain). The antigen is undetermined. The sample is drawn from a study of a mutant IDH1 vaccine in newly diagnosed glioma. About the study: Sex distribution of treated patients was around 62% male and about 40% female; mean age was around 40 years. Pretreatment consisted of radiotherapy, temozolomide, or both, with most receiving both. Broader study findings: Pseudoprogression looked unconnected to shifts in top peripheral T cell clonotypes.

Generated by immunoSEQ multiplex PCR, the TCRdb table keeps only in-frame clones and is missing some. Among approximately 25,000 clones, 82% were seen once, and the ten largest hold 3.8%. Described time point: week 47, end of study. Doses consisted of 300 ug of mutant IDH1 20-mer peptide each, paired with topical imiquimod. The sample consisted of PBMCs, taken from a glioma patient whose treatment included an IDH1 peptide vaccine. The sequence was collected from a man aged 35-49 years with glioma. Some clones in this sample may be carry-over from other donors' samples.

The CDR3 bases are TGCGCCAGCAGCGCTGACCCGAACACCGGGGAGCTGTTTTTT. It yields the protein CASSADPNTGELFF. The chain carries TRBV5-1 and TRBJ2-2; D gene uncertain. The CDR3 totals 14 residues. Between the trimmed V and J ends, which lost 4 bases and 0 bases, there was a span of 7 bases. CDR1 is SGHRS, CDR2 YFSETQ, per germline.